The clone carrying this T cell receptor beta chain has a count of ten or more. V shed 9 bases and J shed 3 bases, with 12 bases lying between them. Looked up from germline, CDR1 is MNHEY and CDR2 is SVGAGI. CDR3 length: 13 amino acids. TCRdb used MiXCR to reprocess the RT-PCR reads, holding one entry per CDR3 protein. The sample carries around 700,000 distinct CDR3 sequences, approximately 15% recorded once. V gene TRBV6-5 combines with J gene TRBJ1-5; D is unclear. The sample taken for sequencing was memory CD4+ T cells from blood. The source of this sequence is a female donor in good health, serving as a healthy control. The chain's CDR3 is CASGPVHNQPQHF. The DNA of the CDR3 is TGTGCCAGTGGGCCAGTACACAATCAGCCCCAGCATTTT.